Described below is a single T cell receptor (beta chain) sequence and its context. Its antigen is unknown. The entry originates in a study of PD-1 blockade in classical Hodgkin lymphoma. Produced via immunoSEQ multiplex PCR; TCRdb's table is partial and in-frame only. The table lists about 97,000 clones, approximately 83% of them singletons. In germline, CDR1 is SGHTA, CDR2 FQGNSA. The CDR3 spans 13 residues. Trimming left V 5 bases short and J 5 bases short, with 13 bases between. Brentuximab vedotin exposure varied, and every patient relapsed after autologous stem cell transplantation. Best response was recorded as complete response, partial response or progressive disease. Study findings and constraints: Newly diagnosed patients had baseline TCR diversity that was reportedly lower than that of healthy donors.

The chain recombines TRBV7-2 with TRBJ2-7; possibly TRBD1 or TRBD2 for D (5 bases each). This specimen consisted of peripheral blood mononuclear cells (PBMCs), obtained at baseline. The receptor comes from a human donor with classical Hodgkin lymphoma. CDR3 region: CASSQKGRNEQYF. Here the CDR3 DNA reads TGTGCCAGCAGCCAAAAGGGACGCAACGAGCAGTACTTC.